The 9 T cell receptor beta chains listed next were all sequenced from one sample in a study of cytomegalovirus exposure and HLA in healthy donors (TCRdb year 2017). The library came from the immunoSEQ multiplex PCR assay. For the multiplex PCR, a mixture combining 60 forward primers for TCR Vbeta segments and 13 reverse primers for TCR Jbeta segments was used. In its TCRdb copy, this immuneACCESS table keeps in-frame sequences only and misses some clones. Where compared with another copy, unresolved V genes explain less than half of these, and the others have no known cause. The sample table shows more than 85,000 clones, and over 65% are seen once. Jointly, the top ten make up 2.6% of the sample. Sequencing used PBMCs. The receptors here all came from a man aged 40-55 years in good health and CMV-seronegative.

The chain carries TRBV5-1 and TRBJ1-4; 9 bases agree with TRBD1. V shed 7 bases and J 8 bases; nucleotides not matched to a gene: 9. The CDR3 has 14 amino acids. Germline assignment: CDR1 SGHRS and CDR2 YFSETQ. CDR3 nucleotides: TGCGCCAGCGGGGTAGGGACAGGGAACGAAAAACTGTTTTTT. It codes for CASGVGTGNEKLFF.

This sequence joins TRBV18 and TRBJ1-3, with D maybe TRBD1 (6 bases). With 2 bases removed from V and 2 bases from J, the gap between germline ends came to 13 bases. Germline loops: CDR1 KGHSH, CDR2 LQKENI. There are 16 residues in the CDR3. The CDR3 loop is CASSPIRDNPGNTIYF. CDR3 bases: TGTGCCAGCTCACCAATTCGGGACAACCCTGGAAACACCATATATTTT.

This chain joins TRBV7-9 and TRBJ1-6; TRBD1 agrees at 7 bases. The trim removed 5 bases at V and 9 bases at J, leaving 13 bases unmatched. The CDR3 covers 16 residues. CDR1 and CDR2 from the germline V gene are SEHNR and FQNEAQ (reference sequence). The CDR3 nucleotides are TGTGCCAGCAGCCCAAGGGGGCCCACGGCGGGTTCACCCCTCCACTTT. It yields the protein CASSPRGPTAGSPLHF. Looking up the rest from reference TRBV7-9 and TRBJ1-6 gives the full variable domain: DTGVSQNPRHKITKRGQNVTFRCDPISEHNRLYWYRQTLGQGPEFLTYFQNEAQLEKSRLLSDRFSAERPKGSFSTLEIQRTEQGDSAMYLCASSPRGPTAGSPLHFGNGTRLTVT.

The chain has TRBV19 and TRBJ1-1; no clear D. The V end was cut by 8 bases, the J end by 1 base, with 5 bases between. CDR3 length: 11 residues. Germline V lookup: CDR1 LNHDA, CDR2 SQIVND (reference sequence). CDR3 nucleotides: TGTGCCAGTTCCAAGAACACTGAAGCTTTCTTT. It codes for CASSKNTEAFF.

In its sample, this clone was seen a few times. This chain connects TRBV9 to TRBJ2-1; 11 bases are a match to TRBD2. This CDR3 is built from 17 residues. CDR1 is SGDLS, CDR2 YYNGEE, per germline. V shed 0 bases, J shed 6 bases, and the junction held 8 bases outside the gene matches. CDR3 DNA sequence: TGTGCCAGCAGCGTAGGAGTTAGCGGGGGGGCCCTCAATGAGCAGTTCTTC. Translating gives CASSVGVSGGALNEQFF.

The chain joins TRBV28 to TRBJ1-2, with D unresolved. V was trimmed by 4 bases and J by 3 bases, leaving 12 bases between them. Germline values: CDR1 MDHEN, CDR2 SYDVKM. This CDR3 spans 14 amino acids. The CDR3 coding sequence is TGTGCCAGCAGTTGGGCAGAAGCACACTATGGCTACACCTTC. It codes for CASSWAEAHYGYTF.

Here the CDR3 reads CASSRGTGGFNQPQHF. In DNA form, the CDR3 reads TGCGCCAGCAGCCGGGGGACAGGGGGGTTCAATCAGCCCCAGCATTTT. The chain combines TRBV4-1 with TRBJ1-5, with 11 bases fitting TRBD1. Unmatched junction bases numbered 5, after V lost 4 bases and J lost 3 bases. The CDR3 runs 16 residues. CDR1 and CDR2 from the germline V gene are MGHRA and YSYEKL.

This clone occurred once. This chain links TRBV5-1 with TRBJ1-1, with D hard to call. The V gene lost 0 bases and the J gene lost 0 bases, with 6 bases spanning the gap. In germline, CDR1 is SGHRS, CDR2 YFSETQ. The CDR3 totals 14 residues. The CDR3 DNA sequence: TGCGCCAGCAGCTTGGCCGTCGTGAACACTGAAGCTTTCTTT. Protein: CASSLAVVNTEAFF.

V gene TRBV29-1 combines with J gene TRBJ1-1, with D tentatively TRBD1 (5 bases). Germline-derived CDR1 and CDR2 are SQVTM and ANQGSEA. The ends were cut back, 4 bases at V and 7 bases at J, with 10 bases in the middle. This CDR3 is 11 amino acids long. The CDR3 DNA is TGCAGCGTTGGGACACCAGATGAAGCTTTCTTT. Protein: CSVGTPDEAFF.